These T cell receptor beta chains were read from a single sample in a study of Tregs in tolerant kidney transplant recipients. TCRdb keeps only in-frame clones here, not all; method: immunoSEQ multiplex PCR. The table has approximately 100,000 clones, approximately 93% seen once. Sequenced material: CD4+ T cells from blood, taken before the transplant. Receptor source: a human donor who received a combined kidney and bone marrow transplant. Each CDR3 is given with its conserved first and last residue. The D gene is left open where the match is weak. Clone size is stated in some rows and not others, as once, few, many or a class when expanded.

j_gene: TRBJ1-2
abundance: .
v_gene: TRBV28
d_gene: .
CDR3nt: TGTGCCAGCCTATCTCAGGGGCGTGTAGTCGGCTACACCTTC
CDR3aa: CASLSQGRVVGYTF

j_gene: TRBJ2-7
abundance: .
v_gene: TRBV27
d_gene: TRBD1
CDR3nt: TGTGCCAGCAGTAATCGCAGAGATTACAGGGGGCTTCAATACGAGCAGTACTTC
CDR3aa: CASSNRRDYRGLQYEQYF

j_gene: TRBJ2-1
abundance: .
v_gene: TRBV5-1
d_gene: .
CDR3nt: TGCGCCAGCAGCTTGCTTCCGACTTCTGAGCAGTTCTTC
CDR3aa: CASSLLPTSEQFF

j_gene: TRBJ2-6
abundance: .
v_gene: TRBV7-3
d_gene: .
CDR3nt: TGTGCCAGCAGCCCAGGCCCTCGGGGGGCCAACGTCCTGACTTTC
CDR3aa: CASSPGPRGANVLTF

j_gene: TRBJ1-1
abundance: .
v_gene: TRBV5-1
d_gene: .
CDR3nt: TGCGCCAGCAGCTCCCGGGGGGGGGACACTGAAGCTTTCTTT
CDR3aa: CASSSRGGDTEAFF

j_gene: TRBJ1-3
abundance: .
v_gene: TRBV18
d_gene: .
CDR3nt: TGTGCCAGCTCACGCCAGGCCCTCTCTGGAAACACCATATATTTT
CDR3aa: CASSRQALSGNTIYF

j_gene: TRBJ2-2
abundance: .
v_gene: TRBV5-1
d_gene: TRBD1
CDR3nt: TGCGCCAGCAGCTTGGGGGGGACAGCGAACACCGGGGAGCTGTTTTTT
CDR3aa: CASSLGGTANTGELFF

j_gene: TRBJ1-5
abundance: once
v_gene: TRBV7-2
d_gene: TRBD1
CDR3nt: TGTGCCAGCAGCCCGGGACAGGGGCTAAATCAGCCCCAGCATTTT
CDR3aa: CASSPGQGLNQPQHF

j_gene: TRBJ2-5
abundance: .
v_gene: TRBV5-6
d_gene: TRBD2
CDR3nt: TGTGCCAGCAGCTTGGCCACTAGCGGGGGCCAAGAGACCCAGTACTTC
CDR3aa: CASSLATSGGQETQYF

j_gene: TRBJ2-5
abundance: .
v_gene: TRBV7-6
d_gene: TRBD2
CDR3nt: TGTGCCAGCAGCCGAAATAGCGGGGGGGCGGGAACCCAGTACTTC
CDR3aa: CASSRNSGGAGTQYF

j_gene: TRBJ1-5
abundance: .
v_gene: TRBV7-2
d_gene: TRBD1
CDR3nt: TGTGCCAGCAGCCCCGACAGGGTTATAGCGAATCAGCCCCAGCATTTT
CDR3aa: CASSPDRVIANQPQHF

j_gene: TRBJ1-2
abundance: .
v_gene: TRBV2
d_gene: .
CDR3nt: TGTGCCAGCAGTGACGAGGGTTATGCTCTTGGCTATGGCTACACCTTC
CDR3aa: CASSDEGYALGYGYTF

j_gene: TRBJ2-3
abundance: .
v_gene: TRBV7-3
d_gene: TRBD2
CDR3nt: TGTGCCAGCAGCTCGCCTTTAGCGGGACTCACAGATACGCAGTATTTT
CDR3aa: CASSSPLAGLTDTQYF

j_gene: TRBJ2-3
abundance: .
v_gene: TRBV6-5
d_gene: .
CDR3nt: TGTGCCAGCAGTTACACCCGGCGGAGCACAGATACGCAGTATTTT
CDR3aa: CASSYTRRSTDTQYF

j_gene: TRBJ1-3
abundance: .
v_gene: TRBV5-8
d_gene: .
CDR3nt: TGTGCCAGCAGCTTGGGGGACTTCTCTGGAAACACCATATATTTT
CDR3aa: CASSLGDFSGNTIYF

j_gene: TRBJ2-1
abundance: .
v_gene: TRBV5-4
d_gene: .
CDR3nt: TGTGCCAGCAGCGACTACCGTGTTGGGAGTGAGCAGTTCTTC
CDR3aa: CASSDYRVGSEQFF

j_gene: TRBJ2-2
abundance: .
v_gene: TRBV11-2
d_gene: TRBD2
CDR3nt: TGTGCCAGCAGCCCACTAGCGGGATACGGGGAGCTGTTTTTT
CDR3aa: CASSPLAGYGELFF

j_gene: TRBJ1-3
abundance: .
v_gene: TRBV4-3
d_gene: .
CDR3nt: TGCGCCAGCAGCCAAGATGGGCTTGCCTCTGGAAACACCATATATTTT
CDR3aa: CASSQDGLASGNTIYF

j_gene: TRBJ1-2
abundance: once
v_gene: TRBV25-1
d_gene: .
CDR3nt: TGTGCCAGCAGTGGTGGGCCTAGCCCTTCCTATGGCTACACCTTC
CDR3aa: CASSGGPSPSYGYTF

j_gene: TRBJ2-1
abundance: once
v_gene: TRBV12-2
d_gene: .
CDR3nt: TGTGCAAGTCGCTCCCACAGGGGTAATGAGCAGTTCTTC
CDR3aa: CASRSHRGNEQFF

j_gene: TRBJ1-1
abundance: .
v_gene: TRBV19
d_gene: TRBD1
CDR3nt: TGTGCCAGTAGAAGACAGGGGGCGGCGGACACTGAAGCTTTCTTT
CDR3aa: CASRRQGAADTEAFF

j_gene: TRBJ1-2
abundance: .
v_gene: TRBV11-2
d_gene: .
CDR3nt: TGTGCCAGCAGCTCCCTTGGGGCCTCTAACTATGGCTACACCTTC
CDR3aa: CASSSLGASNYGYTF

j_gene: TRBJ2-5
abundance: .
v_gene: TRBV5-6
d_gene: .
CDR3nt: TGTGCCAGCAGCTTGGAGGCGAGGGCAGCGGCCCAAGAGACCCAGTACTTC
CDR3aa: CASSLEARAAAQETQYF

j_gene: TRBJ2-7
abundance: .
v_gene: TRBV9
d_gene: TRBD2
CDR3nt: TGTGCCAGCAGCGCGGGAGGAGATTCCAACGAGCAGTACTTC
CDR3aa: CASSAGGDSNEQYF